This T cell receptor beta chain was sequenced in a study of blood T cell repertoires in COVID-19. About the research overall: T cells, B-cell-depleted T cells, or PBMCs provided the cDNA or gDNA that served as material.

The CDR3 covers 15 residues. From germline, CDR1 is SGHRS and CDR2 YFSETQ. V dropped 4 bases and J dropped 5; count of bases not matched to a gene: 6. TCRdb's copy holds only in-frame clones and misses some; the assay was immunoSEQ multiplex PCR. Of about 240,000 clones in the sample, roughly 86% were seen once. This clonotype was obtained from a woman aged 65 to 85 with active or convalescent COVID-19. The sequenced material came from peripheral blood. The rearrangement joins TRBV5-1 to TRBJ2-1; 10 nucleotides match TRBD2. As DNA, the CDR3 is TGCGCCAGCAGCACCACTAGCGGGGCCAACAATGAGCAGTTCTTC. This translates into CASSTTSGANNEQFF.